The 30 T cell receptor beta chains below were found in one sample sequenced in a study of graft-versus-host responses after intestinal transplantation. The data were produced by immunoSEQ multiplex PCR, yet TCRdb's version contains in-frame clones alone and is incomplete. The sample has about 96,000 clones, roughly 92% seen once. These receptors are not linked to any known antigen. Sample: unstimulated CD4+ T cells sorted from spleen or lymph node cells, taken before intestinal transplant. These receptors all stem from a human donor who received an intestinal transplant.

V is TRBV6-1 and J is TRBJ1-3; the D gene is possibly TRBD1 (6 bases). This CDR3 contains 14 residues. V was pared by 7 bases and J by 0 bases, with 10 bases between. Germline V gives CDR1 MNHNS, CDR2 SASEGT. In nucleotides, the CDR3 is TGTGCCAGCATGCAGGGGTTCTCTGGAAACACCATATATTTT. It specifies CASMQGFSGNTIYF.

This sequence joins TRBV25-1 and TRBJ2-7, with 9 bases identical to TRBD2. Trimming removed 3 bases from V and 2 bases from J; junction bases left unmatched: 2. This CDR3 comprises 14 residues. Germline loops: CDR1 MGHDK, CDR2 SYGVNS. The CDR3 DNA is TGTGCCAGCAGTGAGACTAGCGGAGCCTACGAGCAGTACTTC. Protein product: CASSETSGAYEQYF.

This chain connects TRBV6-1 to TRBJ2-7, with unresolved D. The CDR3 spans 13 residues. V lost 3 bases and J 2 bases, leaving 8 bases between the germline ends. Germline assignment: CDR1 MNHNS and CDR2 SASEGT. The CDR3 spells CASSDRITYEQYF. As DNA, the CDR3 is TGTGCCAGCAGTGACCGGATTACCTACGAGCAGTACTTC.

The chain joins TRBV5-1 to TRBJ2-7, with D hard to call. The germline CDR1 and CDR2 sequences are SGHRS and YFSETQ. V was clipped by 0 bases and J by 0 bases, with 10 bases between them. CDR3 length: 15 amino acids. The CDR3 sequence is CASSLGHASSYEQYF. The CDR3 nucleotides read TGCGCCAGCAGCTTGGGACACGCGAGCTCCTACGAGCAGTACTTC. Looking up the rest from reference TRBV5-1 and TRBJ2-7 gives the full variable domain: KAGVTQTPRYLIKTRGQQVTLSCSPISGHRSVSWYQQTPGQGLQFLFEYFSETQRNKGNFPGRFSGRQFSNSRSEMNVSTLELGDSALYLCASSLGHASSYEQYFGPGTRLTVT.

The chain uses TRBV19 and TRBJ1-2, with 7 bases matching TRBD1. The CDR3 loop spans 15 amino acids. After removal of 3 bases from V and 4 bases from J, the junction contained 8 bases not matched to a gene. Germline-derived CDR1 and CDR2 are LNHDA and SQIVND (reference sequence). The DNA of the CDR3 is TGTGCCAGTAGTATTGACAGGGCTCAGAGCTATGGCTACACCTTC. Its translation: CASSIDRAQSYGYTF.

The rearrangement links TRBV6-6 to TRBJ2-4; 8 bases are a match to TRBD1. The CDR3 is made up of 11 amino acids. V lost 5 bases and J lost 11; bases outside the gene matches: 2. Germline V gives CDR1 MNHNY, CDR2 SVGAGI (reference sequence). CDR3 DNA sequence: TGTGCCAGCAGTCAGGGACAGGTTCAGTACTTC. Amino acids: CASSQGQVQYF.

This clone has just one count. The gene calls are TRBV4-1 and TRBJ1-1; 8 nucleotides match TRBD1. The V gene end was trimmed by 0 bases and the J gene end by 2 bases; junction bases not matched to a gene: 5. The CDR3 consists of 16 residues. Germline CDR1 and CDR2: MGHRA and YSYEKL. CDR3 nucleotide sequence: TGCGCCAGCAGCCAAGAAGGGGACAGGCCCAACACTGAAGCTTTCTTT. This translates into CASSQEGDRPNTEAFF.

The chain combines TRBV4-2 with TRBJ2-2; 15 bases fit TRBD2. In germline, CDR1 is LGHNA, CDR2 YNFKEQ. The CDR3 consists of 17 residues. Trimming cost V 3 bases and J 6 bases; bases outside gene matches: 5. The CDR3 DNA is TGTGCCAGCAGCCAGGGACTAGCGGGAGGAAAATCCGGGGAGCTGTTTTTT. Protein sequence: CASSQGLAGGKSGELFF.

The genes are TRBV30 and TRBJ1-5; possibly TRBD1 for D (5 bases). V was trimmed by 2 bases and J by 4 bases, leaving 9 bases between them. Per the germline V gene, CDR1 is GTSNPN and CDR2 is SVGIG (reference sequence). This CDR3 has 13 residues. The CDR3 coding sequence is TGTGCCTGGAGTACAACAGGTAATCAGCCCCAGCATTTT. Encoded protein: CAWSTTGNQPQHF.

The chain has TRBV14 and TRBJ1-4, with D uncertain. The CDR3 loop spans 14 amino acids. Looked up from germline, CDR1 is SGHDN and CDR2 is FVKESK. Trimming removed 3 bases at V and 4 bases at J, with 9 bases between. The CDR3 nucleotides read TGTGCCAGCAGCCAGCGGACCATTAATGAAAAACTGTTTTTT. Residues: CASSQRTINEKLFF. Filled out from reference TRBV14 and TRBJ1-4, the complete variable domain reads EAGVTQFPSHSVIEKGQTVTLRCDPISGHDNLYWYRRVMGKEIKFLLHFVKESKQDESGMPNNRFLAERTGGTYSTLKVQPAELEDSGVYFCASSQRTINEKLFFGSGTQLSVL.

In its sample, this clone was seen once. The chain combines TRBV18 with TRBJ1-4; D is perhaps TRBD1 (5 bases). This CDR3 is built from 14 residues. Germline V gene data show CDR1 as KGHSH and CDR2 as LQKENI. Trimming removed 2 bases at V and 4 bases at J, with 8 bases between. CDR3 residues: CASSPGRVNEKLFF. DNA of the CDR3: TGTGCCAGCTCACCAGGCAGGGTTAATGAAAAACTGTTTTTT. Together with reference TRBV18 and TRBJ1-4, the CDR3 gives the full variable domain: NAGVMQNPRHLVRRRGQEARLRCSPMKGHSHVYWYRQLPEEGLKFMVYLQKENIIDESGMPKERFSAEFPKEGPSILRIQQVVRGDSAAYFCASSPGRVNEKLFFGSGTQLSVL.

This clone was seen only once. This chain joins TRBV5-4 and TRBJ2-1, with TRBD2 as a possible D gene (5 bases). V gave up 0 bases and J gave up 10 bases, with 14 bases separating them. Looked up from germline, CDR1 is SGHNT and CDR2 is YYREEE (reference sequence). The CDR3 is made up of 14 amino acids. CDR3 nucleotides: TGTGCCAGCAGCTTGGCAGGCCCCGGGGTGGAGCAGTTCTTC. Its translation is CASSLAGPGVEQFF.

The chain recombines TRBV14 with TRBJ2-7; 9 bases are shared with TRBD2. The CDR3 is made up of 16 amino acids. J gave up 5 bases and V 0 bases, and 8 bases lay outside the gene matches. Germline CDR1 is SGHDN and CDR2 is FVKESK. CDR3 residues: CASSQDALAGRHEQYF. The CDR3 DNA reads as TGTGCCAGCAGCCAAGATGCCCTAGCGGGGAGGCACGAGCAGTACTTC.

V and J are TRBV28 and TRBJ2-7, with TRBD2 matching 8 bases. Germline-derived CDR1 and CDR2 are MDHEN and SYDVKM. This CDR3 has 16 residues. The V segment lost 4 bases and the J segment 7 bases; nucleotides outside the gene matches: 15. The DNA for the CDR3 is TGTGCCAGCAGTTGGGTAGCGGGAACCTTCTCCGCGGAGCAGTACTTC. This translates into CASSWVAGTFSAEQYF.

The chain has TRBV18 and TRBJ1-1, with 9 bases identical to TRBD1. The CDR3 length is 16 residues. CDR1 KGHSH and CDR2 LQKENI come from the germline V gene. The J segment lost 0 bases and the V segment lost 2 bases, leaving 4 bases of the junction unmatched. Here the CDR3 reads CASSPTGGRLNTEAFF. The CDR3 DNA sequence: TGTGCCAGCTCACCAACAGGGGGCAGGTTGAACACTGAAGCTTTCTTT. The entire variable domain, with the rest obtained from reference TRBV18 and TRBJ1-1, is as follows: NAGVMQNPRHLVRRRGQEARLRCSPMKGHSHVYWYRQLPEEGLKFMVYLQKENIIDESGMPKERFSAEFPKEGPSILRIQQVVRGDSAAYFCASSPTGGRLNTEAFFGQGTRLTVV.

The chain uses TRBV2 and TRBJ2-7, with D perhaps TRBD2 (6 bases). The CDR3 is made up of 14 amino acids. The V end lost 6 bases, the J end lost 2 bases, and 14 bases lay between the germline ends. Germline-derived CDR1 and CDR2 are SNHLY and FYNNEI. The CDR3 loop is CASRVNRRAYEQYF. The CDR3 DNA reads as TGTGCCAGCAGGGTAAACAGGAGGGCCTACGAGCAGTACTTC.

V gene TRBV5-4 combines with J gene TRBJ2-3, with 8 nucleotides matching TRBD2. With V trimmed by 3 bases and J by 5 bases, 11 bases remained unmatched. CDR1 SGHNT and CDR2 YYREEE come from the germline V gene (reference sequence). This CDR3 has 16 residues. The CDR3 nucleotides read TGTGCCAGCAGCTCAAAAGCGGGAGTTCTTGGAGATACGCAGTATTTT. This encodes CASSSKAGVLGDTQYF. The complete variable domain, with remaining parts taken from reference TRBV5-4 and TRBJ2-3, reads ETGVTQSPTHLIKTRGQQVTLRCSSQSGHNTVSWYQQALGQGPQFIFQYYREEENGRGNFPPRFSGLQFPNYSSELNVNALELDDSALYLCASSSKAGVLGDTQYFGPGTRLTVL.

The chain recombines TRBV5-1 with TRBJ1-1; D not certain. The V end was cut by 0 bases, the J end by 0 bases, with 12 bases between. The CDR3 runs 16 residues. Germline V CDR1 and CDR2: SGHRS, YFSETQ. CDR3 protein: CASSLASGHMNTEAFF. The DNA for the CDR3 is TGCGCCAGCAGCTTGGCTTCAGGTCACATGAACACTGAAGCTTTCTTT.

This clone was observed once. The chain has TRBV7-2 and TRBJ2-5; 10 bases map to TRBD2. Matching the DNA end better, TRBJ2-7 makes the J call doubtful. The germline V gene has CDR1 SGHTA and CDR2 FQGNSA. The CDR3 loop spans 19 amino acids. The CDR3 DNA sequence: TGTGCCAGCAGCTTAGCTGGGGGTACTAGCGGGAACGCGTACTACGAGCAGTACTTC. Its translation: CASSLAGGTSGNAYYEQYF.

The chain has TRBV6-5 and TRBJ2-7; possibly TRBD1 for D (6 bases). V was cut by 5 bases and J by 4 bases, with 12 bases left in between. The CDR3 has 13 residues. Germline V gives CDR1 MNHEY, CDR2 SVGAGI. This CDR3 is CASSEQGGYEQYF. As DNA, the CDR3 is TGTGCCAGCAGTGAACAGGGCGGGTACGAGCAGTACTTC.

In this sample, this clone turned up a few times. CDR3 loop: CASSPTSGREQYF. In DNA, the CDR3 is TGTGCCAGCAGCCCGACCAGCGGGCGCGAGCAGTACTTC. The chain links TRBV5-4 to TRBJ2-7; a possible D gene is TRBD2 (6 bases). This CDR3 has 13 amino acids. The germline V gene has CDR1 SGHNT and CDR2 YYREEE (reference sequence). V lost 4 bases to trimming and J lost 6 bases, with 14 bases between them.

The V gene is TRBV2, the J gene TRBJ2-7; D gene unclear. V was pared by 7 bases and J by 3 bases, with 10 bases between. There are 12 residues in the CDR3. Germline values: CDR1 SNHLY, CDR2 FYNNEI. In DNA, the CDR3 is TGTGCCAGCAAAGAGAGCTACTACGAGCAGTACTTC. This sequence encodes CASKESYYEQYF. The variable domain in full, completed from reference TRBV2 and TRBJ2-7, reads EPEVTQTPSHQVTQMGQEVILRCVPISNHLYFYWYRQILGQKVEFLVSFYNNEISEKSEIFDDQFSVERPDGSNFTLKIRSTKLEDSAMYFCASKESYYEQYFGPGTRLTVT.

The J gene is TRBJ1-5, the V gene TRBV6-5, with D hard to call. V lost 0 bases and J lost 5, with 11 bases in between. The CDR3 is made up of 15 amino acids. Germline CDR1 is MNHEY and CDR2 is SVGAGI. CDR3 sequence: CASSYSAASDQPQHF. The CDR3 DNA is TGTGCCAGCAGTTACTCGGCCGCCTCGGATCAGCCCCAGCATTTT.

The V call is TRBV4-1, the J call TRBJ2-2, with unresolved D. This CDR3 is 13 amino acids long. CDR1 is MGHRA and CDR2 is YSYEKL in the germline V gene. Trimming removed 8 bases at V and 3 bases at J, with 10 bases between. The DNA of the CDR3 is TGCGCCAGCGGTAAGGTGGACACCGGGGAGCTGTTTTTT. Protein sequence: CASGKVDTGELFF.

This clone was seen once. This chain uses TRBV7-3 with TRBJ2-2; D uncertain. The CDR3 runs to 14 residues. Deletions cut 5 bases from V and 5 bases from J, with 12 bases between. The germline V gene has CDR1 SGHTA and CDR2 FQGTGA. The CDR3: CASSALFGTGELFF. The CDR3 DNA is TGTGCCAGCAGCGCCCTCTTCGGAACCGGGGAGCTGTTTTTT.

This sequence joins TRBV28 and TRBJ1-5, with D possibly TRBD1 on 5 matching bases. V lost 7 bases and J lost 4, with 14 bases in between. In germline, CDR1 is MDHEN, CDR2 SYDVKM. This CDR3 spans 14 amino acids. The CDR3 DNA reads TGTGCCAGCATCCCGGGGACGGTGAATCAGCCCCAGCATTTT. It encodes CASIPGTVNQPQHF.

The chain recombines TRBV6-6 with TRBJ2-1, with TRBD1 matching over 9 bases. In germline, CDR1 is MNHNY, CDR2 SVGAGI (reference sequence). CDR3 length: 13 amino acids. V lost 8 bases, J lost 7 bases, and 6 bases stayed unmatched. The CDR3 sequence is CASWGTGPNEQFF. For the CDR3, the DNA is TGTGCCAGCTGGGGGACAGGGCCAAATGAGCAGTTCTTC.

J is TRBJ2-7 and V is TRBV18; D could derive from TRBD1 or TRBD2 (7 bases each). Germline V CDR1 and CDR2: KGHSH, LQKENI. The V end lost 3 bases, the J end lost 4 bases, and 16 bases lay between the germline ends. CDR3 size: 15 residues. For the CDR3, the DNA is TGTGCCAGCTCACCCGGGGAGGGGGCCGGGTACGAGCAGTACTTC. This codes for CASSPGEGAGYEQYF.

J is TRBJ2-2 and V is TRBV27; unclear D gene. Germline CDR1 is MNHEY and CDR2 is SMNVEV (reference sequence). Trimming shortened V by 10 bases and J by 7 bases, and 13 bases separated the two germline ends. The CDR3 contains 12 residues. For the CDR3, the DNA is TGTGCCACGCGGTGGGTCGGCGGGGAGCTGTTTTTT. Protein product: CATRWVGGELFF.

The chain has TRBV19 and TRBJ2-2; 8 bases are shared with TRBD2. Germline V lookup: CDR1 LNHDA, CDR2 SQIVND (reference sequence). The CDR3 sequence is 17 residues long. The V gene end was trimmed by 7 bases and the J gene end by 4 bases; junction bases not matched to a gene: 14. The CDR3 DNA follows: TGTGCCAGTATCCAAGGGGGAGGGCTAGCGGGCACCGGGGAGCTGTTTTTT. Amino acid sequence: CASIQGGGLAGTGELFF.